The T cell receptor beta chain under discussion was sequenced for a study of cytomegalovirus exposure and HLA in healthy donors. Points on this clone: No antigen is known for it.

Overall study findings and caveats: Testing in vitro showed a few CMV-associated chains specific for CMV antigens.

CDR3 length equals 14 residues. CDR1 is MNHEY and CDR2 is SVGAGI in the germline V gene. The V end was cut by 5 bases, the J end by 6 bases, with 14 bases between. Libraries were prepared by immunoSEQ multiplex PCR; TCRdb keeps only in-frame clonotypes and omits some of them. The repertoire consists of approximately 240,000 clones, with about 93% occurring once and the leading ten covering around 1.1%. The J gene is TRBJ1-5, the V gene TRBV6-5; D is undetermined. Sequencing was done on a sample of PBMCs. The source is a woman between 18 and 30 years old in good health and CMV-seronegative. The CDR3 loop reads CASSRDPAGQPQHF. The CDR3 nucleotides read TGTGCCAGCAGTAGGGATCCGGCGGGTCAGCCCCAGCATTTT.